The clone carrying this TCR beta chain was detected a few times. Trimming removed 8 bases at V and 0 bases at J, with 10 bases between. Germline V lookup: CDR1 MDHEN, CDR2 SYDVKM. The CDR3 loop spans 13 amino acids. TCRdb re-called the 5' RACE reads through MiXCR, storing one row per CDR3 protein. The sample contains 60,000 to 65,000 distinct CDR3 sequences, around a fifth of which appear only once. The sample taken for sequencing was memory CD4+ T cells sorted from a lymph node. Subset in this sample: memory CD4+ T cells, CD4+CD45RO+CD25-. The clonotype comes from a female donor with breast cancer. This chain connects TRBV28 to TRBJ1-1; D is possibly TRBD1 (6 bases). The CDR3 loop is CASRQALNTEAFF. CDR3 bases: TGTGCCAGCCGACAGGCACTGAACACTGAAGCTTTCTTT.